This passage covers 10 T cell receptor beta chains from one sample sequenced in a study of beta chain features in type 1 diabetes. The study, taken as a whole, reports: Among all four CD4+ subsets, Type 1 diabetes patients had TCRB CDR3s that were moderately but significantly shorter.

Expressed TCRB transcripts were sequenced, since all the RNA that had been isolated was reverse transcribed. Using immunoSEQ multiplex PCR, the repertoire was profiled, and TCRdb retains in-frame clones only, with some absent. The sample has around 140,000 clones, approximately 9% seen once. Antigen specificity for these receptors is unknown. Sequences were obtained from central memory CD4+ T cells from blood. These receptors all stem from a man aged 25 to 40 with type 1 diabetes.

A few counts support this clone. This CDR3 reads CASSSRGSGANVLTF. CDR3 coding DNA: TGTGCCAGCAGCTCCAGGGGCTCTGGGGCCAACGTCCTGACTTTC. This rearrangement joins TRBV7-2 to TRBJ2-6; a weak D match, TRBD1 (6 bases). The V end was cut by 4 bases, the J end by 0 bases, with 7 bases between. The germline V gene has CDR1 SGHTA and CDR2 FQGNSA. There are 15 residues in the CDR3.

This clone was seen more than once but under ten times. The gene calls are TRBV6-6 and TRBJ2-5; no definite D call. Germline V gene data show CDR1 as MNHNY and CDR2 as SVGAGI (reference sequence). The CDR3 spans 11 residues. With 6 bases removed from V and 5 bases from J, the gap between germline ends came to 7 bases. The CDR3 loop is CASRSAETQYF. The CDR3 DNA is TGTGCCAGCAGATCAGCGGAGACCCAGTACTTC.

This clone was recorded a few times. The chain links TRBV7-2 to TRBJ2-3, with 14 bases fitting TRBD2. After removal of 5 bases from V and 12 bases from J, the junction contained 10 bases not matched to a gene. CDR3 length: 15 residues. Germline CDR1 reads SGHTA; CDR2 reads FQGNSA. CDR3 sequence (DNA): TGTGCCAGCAGCCCCCTAGGACTAGCGGGGGGTAATCAGTATTTT. Protein product: CASSPLGLAGGNQYF.

Ten or more counts support this clone. CDR3 sequence (DNA): TGCGCCAGCAGTGTGCTTGAGCGGGGGACCTACAATGAGCAGTTCTTC. Its translation: CASSVLERGTYNEQFF. V usage is TRBV5-1 and J usage is TRBJ2-1, with 8 nucleotides matching TRBD2. V was clipped by 5 bases and J by 2 bases; unmatched bases: 9. Per the germline V gene, CDR1 is SGHRS and CDR2 is YFSETQ. This CDR3 has 16 amino acids.

The genes are TRBV11-2 and TRBJ2-5; tentatively, D is TRBD2 (5 bases). Gene TRBJ2-7 matches the end of the DNA better, so the J call may be wrong. The CDR3 consists of 16 residues. Per germline, CDR1 SGHAT and CDR2 FQNNGV. The CDR3 DNA is TGTGCCAGCAGCTTAGGGGCCCGGGCAGCGGCCCACGAGCAGTACTTC. Encoded protein: CASSLGARAAAHEQYF.

This clone was observed a few times. The genes are TRBV5-4 and TRBJ1-1; 7 nucleotides agree with TRBD1. This CDR3 has 14 residues. J was trimmed by 7 bases and V by 0 bases; bases with no gene match: 6. CDR1 SGHNT and CDR2 YYREEE come from the germline V gene (reference sequence). The CDR3 region has the DNA TGTGCCAGCAGCTTGGGGGGGGCAGGGGGTGAAGCTTTCTTT. Its translation: CASSLGGAGGEAFF.

This clone was counted many times. This sequence joins TRBV7-3 and TRBJ2-1; 11 positions match TRBD1. CDR3 size: 15 residues. Unmatched junction bases numbered 4, after V lost 4 bases and J lost 5 bases. Germline values: CDR1 SGHTA, CDR2 FQGTGA. CDR3 DNA sequence: TGTGCCAGCAGCTGGGGGACAGGGGGAAACAATGAGCAGTTCTTC. It translates to CASSWGTGGNNEQFF.

In this sample, this clone turned up a few times. V is TRBV18 and J is TRBJ2-1; 7 bases agree with TRBD1. The CDR3 runs to 13 residues. Per the germline V gene, CDR1 is KGHSH and CDR2 is LQKENI. Germline trimming cut 3 bases from V and 5 bases from J; bases unmatched to any gene: 1. The CDR3 region is CASSPGQNNEQFF. In nucleotides, the CDR3 is TGTGCCAGCTCACCGGGACAGAACAATGAGCAGTTCTTC.

The chain is built from TRBV14 and TRBJ2-1, with D hard to call. Germline V lookup: CDR1 SGHDN, CDR2 FVKESK. The CDR3 has 15 residues. V was pared by 3 bases and J by 7 bases, with 16 bases between. The CDR3 region is CASSHGLGQRNEQFF. The CDR3, as DNA: TGTGCCAGCAGCCACGGCTTGGGCCAAAGGAATGAGCAGTTCTTC.

This rearrangement joins TRBV29-1 to TRBJ2-2, with TRBD2 matching 9 bases. This CDR3 is 16 amino acids long. Trimming took 7 bases from V and 4 from J; bases not matched to a gene: 13. The germline gives CDR1 SQVTM, CDR2 ANQGSEA. CDR3 sequence (DNA): TGCAGCGCTACGACGCGAGCGGGGGGCATCACCGGGGAGCTGTTTTTT. Its protein product is CSATTRAGGITGELFF.